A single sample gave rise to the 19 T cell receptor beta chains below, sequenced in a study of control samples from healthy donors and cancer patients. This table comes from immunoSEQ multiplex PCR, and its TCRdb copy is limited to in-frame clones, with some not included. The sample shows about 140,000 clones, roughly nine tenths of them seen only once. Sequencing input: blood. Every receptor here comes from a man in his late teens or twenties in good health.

The DNA of the CDR3 is TGTGCCAGCAGCTGGGGGGGTGTGAGCAATCAGCCCCAGCATTTT. Encoded protein: CASSWGGVSNQPQHF. The V call is TRBV5-6, the J call TRBJ1-5, with a possible D match to TRBD1 (5 bases). CDR1 and CDR2 (germline): SGHDT, YYEEEE. This CDR3 has 15 amino acids. Deletions cut 3 bases from V and 1 base from J, with 11 bases between. The full variable domain, its missing parts supplied by reference TRBV5-6 and TRBJ1-5, is DAGVTQSPTHLIKTRGQQVTLRCSPKSGHDTVSWYQQALGQGPQFIFQYYEEEERQRGNFPDRFSGHQFPNYSSELNVNALLLGDSALYLCASSWGGVSNQPQHFGDGTRLSIL.

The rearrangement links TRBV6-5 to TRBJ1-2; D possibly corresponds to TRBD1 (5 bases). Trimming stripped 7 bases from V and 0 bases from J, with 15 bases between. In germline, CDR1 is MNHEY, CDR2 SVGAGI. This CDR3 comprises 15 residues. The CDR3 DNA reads TGTGCCAGCACGGGGGAGGCAGCCTCTAACTATGGCTACACCTTC. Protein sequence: CASTGEAASNYGYTF.

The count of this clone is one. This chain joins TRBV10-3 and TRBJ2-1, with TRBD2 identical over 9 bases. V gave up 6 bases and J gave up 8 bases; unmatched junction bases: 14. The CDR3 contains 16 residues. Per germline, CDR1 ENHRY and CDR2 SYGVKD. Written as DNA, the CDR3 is TGTGCCATCAGGAAACAACTAGCGGGCGGGGAGGATGAGCAGTTCTTC. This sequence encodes CAIRKQLAGGEDEQFF.

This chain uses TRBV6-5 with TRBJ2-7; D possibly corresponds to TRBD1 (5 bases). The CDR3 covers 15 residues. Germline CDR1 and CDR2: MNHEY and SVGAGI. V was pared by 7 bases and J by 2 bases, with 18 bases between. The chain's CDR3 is CASNLSGSLTYEQYF. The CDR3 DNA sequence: TGTGCCAGCAATCTCTCAGGGTCCCTTACCTACGAGCAGTACTTC.

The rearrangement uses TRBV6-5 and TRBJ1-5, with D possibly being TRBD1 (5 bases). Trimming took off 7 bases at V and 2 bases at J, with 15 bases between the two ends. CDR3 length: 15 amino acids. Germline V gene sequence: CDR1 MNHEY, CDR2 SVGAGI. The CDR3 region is CASIQGILGNQPQHF. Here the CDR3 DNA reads TGTGCCAGCATTCAGGGAATTTTGGGCAATCAGCCCCAGCATTTT.

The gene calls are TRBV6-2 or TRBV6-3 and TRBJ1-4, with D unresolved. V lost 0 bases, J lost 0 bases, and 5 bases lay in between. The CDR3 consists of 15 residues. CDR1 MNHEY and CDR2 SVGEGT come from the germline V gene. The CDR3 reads CASSYSRATNEKLFF. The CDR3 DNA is TGTGCCAGCAGTTACTCTCGGGCAACTAATGAAAAACTGTTTTTT.

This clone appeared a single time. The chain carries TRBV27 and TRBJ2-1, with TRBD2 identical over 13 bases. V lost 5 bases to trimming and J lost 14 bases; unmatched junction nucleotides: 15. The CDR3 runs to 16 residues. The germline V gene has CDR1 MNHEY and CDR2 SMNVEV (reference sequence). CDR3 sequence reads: CASSKILAGGSSREFF. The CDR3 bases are TGTGCCAGCAGTAAAATACTAGCGGGGGGGTCCTCCAGGGAGTTCTTC.

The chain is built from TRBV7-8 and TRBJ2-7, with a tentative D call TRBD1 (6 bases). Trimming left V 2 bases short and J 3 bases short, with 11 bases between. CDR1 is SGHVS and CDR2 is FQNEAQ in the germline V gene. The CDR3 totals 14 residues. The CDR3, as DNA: TGTGCCAGCAGCTTAAGGGGGTTTAACTACGAGCAGTACTTC. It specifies CASSLRGFNYEQYF.

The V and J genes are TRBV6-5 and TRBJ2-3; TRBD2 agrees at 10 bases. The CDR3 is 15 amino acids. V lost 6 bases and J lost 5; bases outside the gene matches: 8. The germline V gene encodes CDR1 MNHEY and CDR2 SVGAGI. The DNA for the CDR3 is TGTGCCAGCAGCCGAAGCGGGGGGGCCAAAGATACGCAGTATTTT. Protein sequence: CASSRSGGAKDTQYF.

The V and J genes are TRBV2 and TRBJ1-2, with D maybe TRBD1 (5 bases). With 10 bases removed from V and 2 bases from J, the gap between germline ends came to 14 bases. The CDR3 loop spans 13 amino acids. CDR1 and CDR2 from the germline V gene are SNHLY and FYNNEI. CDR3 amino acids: CATVSGVNYGYTF. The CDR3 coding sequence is TGTGCCACGGTTTCGGGGGTAAACTATGGCTACACCTTC.

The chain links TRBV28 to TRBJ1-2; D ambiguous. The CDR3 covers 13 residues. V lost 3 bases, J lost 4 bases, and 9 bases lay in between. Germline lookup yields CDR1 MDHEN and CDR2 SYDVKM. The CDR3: CASSFNRGYGYTF. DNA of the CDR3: TGTGCCAGCAGTTTTAACCGCGGCTATGGCTACACCTTC.

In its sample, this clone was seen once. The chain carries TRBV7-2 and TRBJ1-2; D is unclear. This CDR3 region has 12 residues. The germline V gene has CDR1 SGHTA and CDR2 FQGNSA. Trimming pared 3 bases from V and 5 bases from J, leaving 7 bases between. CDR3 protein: CASSFPRYGYTF. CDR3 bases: TGTGCCAGCAGCTTCCCCCGATATGGCTACACCTTC.

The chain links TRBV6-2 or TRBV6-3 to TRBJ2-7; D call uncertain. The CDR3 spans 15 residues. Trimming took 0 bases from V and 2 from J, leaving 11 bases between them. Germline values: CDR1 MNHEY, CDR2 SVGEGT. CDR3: CASSYSAGPAYEQYF. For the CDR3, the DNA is TGTGCCAGCAGTTACTCCGCAGGACCCGCCTACGAGCAGTACTTC.

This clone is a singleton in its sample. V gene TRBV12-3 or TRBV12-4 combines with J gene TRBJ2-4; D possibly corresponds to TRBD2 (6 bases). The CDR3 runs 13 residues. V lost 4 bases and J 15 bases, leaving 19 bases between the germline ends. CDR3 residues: CASSYSPEGTVYF. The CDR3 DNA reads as TGTGCCAGCAGTTATTCACCGGAGGGGACGGTGTACTTC.

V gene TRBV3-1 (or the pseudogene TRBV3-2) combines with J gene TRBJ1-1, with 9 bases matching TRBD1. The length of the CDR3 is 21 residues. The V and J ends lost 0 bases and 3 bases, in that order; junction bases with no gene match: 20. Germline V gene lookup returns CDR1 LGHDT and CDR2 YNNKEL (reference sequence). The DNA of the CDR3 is TGTGCCAGCAGCCAAGAAAACCCGACAGGGGGTTCTTGGGTAGCGTACACTGAAGCTTTCTTT. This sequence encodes CASSQENPTGGSWVAYTEAFF.

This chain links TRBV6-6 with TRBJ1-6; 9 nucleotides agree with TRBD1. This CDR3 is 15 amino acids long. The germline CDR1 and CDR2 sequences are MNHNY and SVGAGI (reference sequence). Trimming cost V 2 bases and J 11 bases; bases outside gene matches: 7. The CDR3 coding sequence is TGTGCCAGCAGTTACACCGGGACAGGGATGCCACCCCTCCACTTT. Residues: CASSYTGTGMPPLHF.

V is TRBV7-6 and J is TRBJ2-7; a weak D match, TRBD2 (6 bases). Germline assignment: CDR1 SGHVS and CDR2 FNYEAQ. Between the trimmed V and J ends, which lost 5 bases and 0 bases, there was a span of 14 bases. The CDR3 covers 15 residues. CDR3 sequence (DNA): TGTGCCAGCAGCCCGGGGACTTCAAACTCCTACGAGCAGTACTTC. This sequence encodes CASSPGTSNSYEQYF.

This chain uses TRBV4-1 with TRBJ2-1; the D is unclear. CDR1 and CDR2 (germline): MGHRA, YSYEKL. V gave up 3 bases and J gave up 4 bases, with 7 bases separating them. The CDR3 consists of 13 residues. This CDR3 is CASSHGSYNEQFF. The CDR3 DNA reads TGCGCCAGCAGCCACGGCTCATACAATGAGCAGTTCTTC.

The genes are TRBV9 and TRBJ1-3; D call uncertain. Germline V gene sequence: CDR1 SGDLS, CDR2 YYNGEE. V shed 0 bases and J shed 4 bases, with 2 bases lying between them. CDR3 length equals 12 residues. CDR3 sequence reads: CASSVEGNTIYF. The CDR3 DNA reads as TGTGCCAGCAGCGTAGAGGGAAACACCATATATTTT. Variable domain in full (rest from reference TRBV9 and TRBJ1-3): DSGVTQTPKHLITATGQRVTLRCSPRSGDLSVYWYQQSLDQGLQFLIQYYNGEERAKGNILERFSAQQFPDLHSELNLSSLELGDSALYFCASSVEGNTIYFGEGSWLTVV.